This T cell receptor (beta chain) stems from a study of cytomegalovirus exposure and HLA in healthy donors (dated by TCRdb to 2017 to 2019). With respect to the entire study: According to an earlier analysis of a few hundred of the donors, roughly 180 million T cells yielded 117 million unique TCR beta sequences and about 280 Gb of sequence data. An early release covering roughly 600 HLA-typed donors comprised approximately 290 gigabases of sequencing data and 85 million to 100 million unique TCR sequences. Of the 300 to 500 genotyped donors, 75% to 85% were placed in the genetic ancestry cluster associated with self-reported Caucasian donors. The study was designed to test whether signatures of past pathogen exposure could be identified by cataloging public T cell receptors. Using immunosequencing, the study profiled T cell repertoires from some 670 subjects and related those repertoires to cytomegalovirus serostatus. In addition to the first cohort of roughly 700 subjects, a separate validation cohort of approximately 130 different subjects was used. The study combined high-throughput TCR immunosequencing, statistical association of individual TCRs with disease status, and machine learning to predict cytomegalovirus infection status. In a later analysis, previously published TCR beta repertoires from 670 or so donors were re-analyzed and high-resolution HLA genotyping was added so that TCR occurrence patterns could be studied. Rather than drawing on any new phenotypic data, the later analysis identified candidate immune exposures from TCR beta sequences and the way those sequences occurred across donors. An earlier analysis of some 500 of the donors applied high-throughput TCR beta sequencing to assess whether each TCR beta V gene segment acted as functional or pseudogenic. Donor age, sex, ethnicity and CMV serostatus were collected together with the repertoire data. Genome-wide SNP genotypes for about 65% of the 666 donors were used in a later genetic analysis, which treated that subset as a discovery cohort. Every discovery cohort repertoire had been produced on one sequencing platform. Class I and class II HLA loci were covered by the typing at four-digit resolution. Typing coverage differed by locus: A, B, C, DRB1 and DQB1 were typed in roughly 629-640 donors, DQA1 in roughly 510, DPA1 in nearly 610, and DPB1 in around 440. Because of strong linkage in the cohort, 5 or 6 DR-DQ haplotypes were treated as single units for association and clustering. On average, 235,054 unique TCR beta nucleotide sequences were sequenced per donor among more than 350 genotyped donors of the cohort, with roughly 18% of those sequences being non-productive.

Points the paper makes about the study in general: Presence/absence analyses assumed roughly uniform sequencing depth across donors, an assumption that may not hold. According to a later analysis, TCR association rates differed among HLA loci, with DRB1 alleles showing the most associated TCRs and HLA-C alleles showing the fewest. Only TCR beta chains were sequenced in this cohort, and the absence of alpha or paired-chain data limited detectable features. Cytomegalovirus status was reported to be diagnosed by the classifier with high specificity and sensitivity in both the original and validation cohorts. The 87-base-pair reads could not distinguish some IMGT-functional V segments, including TRBV6-2 and TRBV6-3, so those segments were excluded. Because some donors lacked HLA typing at each locus, the association tests relied only on the typed subset. An earlier analysis of around 500 of the donors showed that most TCR beta V segments appeared in productive rearrangements either about 87% or about 30% of the time, which broadly matched IMGT annotations. Correlated functional status among segregating V segments might reflect linkage disequilibrium, but an unknown experimental factor could not be ruled out. When HLA alleles, especially DR and DQ, strongly co-occurred, TCR associations were difficult to assign to individual alleles. A later analysis found that most CMV-associated TCR beta chains appeared HLA-restricted, with HLA associations seemingly driven largely by CMV exposure. A later analysis reported that several top co-occurrence clusters appeared linked to parvovirus B19, influenza, CMV and Epstein-Barr virus. In a later analysis, HLA-associated TCR beta chains showed more clonal expansion and lower generation probabilities than non-associated chains that were equally common. A later genetic analysis reported fewer N-insertions in productive TCRs among donors in an Asian-associated ancestry cluster than the roughly 650-donor mean. The study gave a list of around 170 TCR beta chains associated with cytomegalovirus. The only immune exposure information available for the cohort was CMV serostatus. A further reported finding was that TCR beta sequences accurately predicted the HLA-A and HLA-B alleles for most subjects in the first cohort. Most TCR sequences were observed very rarely across donors, whereas some public TCRs were present in many individuals. In a later analysis, over 15,000 TCR beta sequences were associated with specific HLA alleles at a false discovery rate of 0.05. The authors suggested that the approach could potentially be generalized to other disease states and immunological phenotypes. Roughly 17 rarely observed V segments, including chromosome 9 orphons, were excluded from the earlier analysis of about 500 of the donors because counts were too low. In vitro tests confirmed that a few of the cytomegalovirus-associated TCR beta chains recognize cytomegalovirus antigens. An association between a missense DCLRE1C variant and V-gene and J-gene trimming of TCR beta chains was found in a later genetic analysis and replicated in an independent cohort. A cluster of highly shared sequence variants was judged likely to represent a technical artifact of the sequencing pipeline.

Library preparation employed the immunoSEQ multiplex PCR assay. The multiplex PCR relied on a mix of 60 forward primers for TCR Vbeta segments and 13 reverse primers for TCR Jbeta segments. The CDR3 region of rearranged TCR beta genes was amplified from genomic DNA by a multiplex PCR assay. On the Illumina HiSeq System, the amplified TCR beta libraries were sequenced as 87-base-pair reads. In the original analysis: A later analysis tallied tens of millions of unique TCR beta chains across the 600 to 700 repertoires, and about 10 million of those chains were shared by two or more donors. A nearest-neighbor algorithm error-corrected the raw reads and collapsed the reads into unique sequences, merging closely related sequences to remove PCR and sequencing errors. V, D and J gene segments were assigned by aligning CDR3 sequences to IMGT reference sequences. Each retained sequence needed at least a six-nucleotide match to both a V gene segment and a J gene segment. A rearrangement was called productive if the CDR3 had no stop codons and remained in frame with V and J, and every other rearrangement was called non-productive. CDR3 was defined according to IMGT convention as the region running from the second conserved V-encoded cysteine to the conserved J-encoded phenylalanine. The earlier analysis of about 560 of the donors excluded any sequence lacking an unambiguous match to a single V gene segment. An earlier analysis of around 600 of the donors classified V segments as functional when productive rearrangements were above 56.7% and as segregating when the standard deviation between donors was above 5%. To diagnose cytomegalovirus status from the catalog of TCR beta chain sequences, a statistical classification framework was built. A later analysis assigned V and J genes by comparing TCR nucleotide sequences with IMGT/GENE-DB human TR gene sequences. The TCRdist pipeline was used in a later analysis to assign CDR3 sequences and most-parsimonious VDJ recombination scenarios. In a later analysis, each TCR beta chain was defined by its CDR3 amino acid sequence together with its V-gene family, and reads without a unique V-gene family were excluded. In a later analysis, approximately 590 highly shared, low-generation-probability nucleotide sequences were removed to address suspected cross-contamination and a sequencing artifact. A later analysis calculated a clonal expansion index for each public chain from normalized within-repertoire ranks of inferred template counts. Generation probabilities in a later analysis came from a VDJ recombination model fitted to out-of-frame rearrangements, and those results were checked against IGoR. Hypergeometric tests were used in a later analysis to score TCR-TCR, TCR-HLA and TCR-CMV co-occurrence, with a repertoire-size bias correction applied to the TCR pairs. To estimate false discovery rates, a later analysis permuted the HLA or CMV assignments 20 times. A later analysis grouped co-occurring TCRs with DBSCAN, adding TCRdist sequence similarity when clustering within HLA-allele-positive subsets. For co-occurrence clustering, repertoires with fewer than 30,000 or more than 120,000 public chains were excluded, along with roughly 5 repertoires with anomalous nucleotide sharing. TCRdb retrieved this table from immuneACCESS and kept in-frame rearrangements only. Not all clones are present; in checked studies, unresolved V genes account for under half, and no reason is known for the remainder. That table supplies the V and J calls and clone size; D and trimming were determined from the DNA. The table for this sample lists 150,000 or so clones; 60% to 85% of them were counted only once. Of the sample, more than 10% falls within the top ten clones.

As concerns this clone: This receptor's antigen is unknown. The input lacks base qualities; no much larger clone sits a single base away.

In total, approximately 700 healthy bone marrow donors made up the cohort. At the time of sampling, every cohort member was nominally healthy, though immune exposures that went unrecorded were likely present. The donor was CMV seropositive and belonged to the group of about 290 seropositive cohort members. Each donor provided a peripheral blood sample, and peripheral blood mononuclear cells were used for TCR beta sequencing. The Qiagen DNeasy Blood Extraction Kit was used to extract genomic DNA from the blood cell samples. Reading the germline V gene (reference sequence) gives CDR1 MNHNY and CDR2 SVGAGI. Including the terminal cysteine and phenylalanine, the CDR3 comprises 13 residues. Solely the CDR3 DNA is kept, with 39 bases framed from the first base. V loses 8 bases of germline sequence and J loses 7 bases, and the interval between the two ends is 17 bases.

This sequence originates from a man aged 40-50 years in good health and CMV-seropositive. Recombination linked TRBV6-6 to TRBJ1-2; TRBD1 is a weak D gene call, 6 bases matching. The sample was PBMCs. The nucleotide sequence is given as TGTGCCAGCGACGCGGGGGCATGGGGTGGCTACACCTTC. Its protein product is CASDAGAWGGYTF.